The 18 T cell receptor beta chains presented below share a single source sample, sequenced in a study of spatial heterogeneity in lung cancer. TCRdb reanalysed the 5' RACE reads using MiXCR and keeps one entry per CDR3 protein. The data show more than 9,000 distinct CDR3 sequences, about 21% seen once. Time point meaning: blood at routine non-recurrence follow-up after resection. The sequencing here drew on PBMCs, taken at follow-up. The receptors stem from a male donor with early-stage non-small cell lung cancer.

The table lists this clonotype with many counts. The V and J genes are TRBV7-2 and TRBJ1-1; no definite D call. The CDR3 totals 13 residues. V lost 4 bases and J 1 base, leaving 7 bases between the germline ends. CDR1 is SGHTA, CDR2 FQGNSA, per germline. The CDR3 sequence: CASSSTWNTEAFF. CDR3 in DNA: TGTGCCAGCAGCTCTACCTGGAACACTGAAGCTTTCTTT.

The chain uses TRBV11-2 and TRBJ1-1; 7 nucleotides agree with TRBD1. The J segment lost 11 bases and the V segment lost 4 bases, leaving 4 bases of the junction unmatched. This CDR3 region has 11 residues. Germline lookup yields CDR1 SGHAT and CDR2 FQNNGV. The DNA of the CDR3 is TGTGCCAGCAGCTCCGGGACAGATGCTTTCTTT. It yields the protein CASSSGTDAFF.

This clonotype was picked up many times. The CDR3 sequence: CASSPGTASNYGYTF. CDR3 nucleotides: TGTGCCAGCAGTCCCGGCACGGCCAGTAACTATGGCTACACCTTC. The genes are TRBV12-3 or TRBV12-4 and TRBJ1-2; D is ambiguous. The V gene lost 5 bases and the J gene lost 1 base, with 14 bases spanning the gap. CDR3 size: 15 residues.

This clonotype turned up a few times. The chain recombines TRBV24-1 with TRBJ2-1, with D perhaps given as TRBD1 or TRBD2 (6 bases each). The CDR3 runs to 16 residues. The ends were cut back, 2 bases at V and 5 bases at J, with 15 bases in the middle. Germline loops: CDR1 KGHDR, CDR2 SFDVKD. The CDR3 loop reads CATSDSGAGIDNEQFF. CDR3 in DNA: TGTGCCACCAGTGATTCAGGGGCGGGGATCGACAATGAGCAGTTCTTC.

Judged by abundance, this clonotype is medium-sized (0.01 to 0.1%). The J gene is TRBJ2-7, the V gene TRBV4-1, with D unresolved. Germline CDR1 is MGHRA and CDR2 is YSYEKL. CDR3 size: 16 residues. V was pared by 4 bases and J by 2 bases, with 18 bases between. CDR3 sequence (DNA): TGCGCCAGCAGCCTACTTCCCGGAGTCAAGACCTACGAGCAGTACTTC. This translates into CASSLLPGVKTYEQYF.

In its sample, this clonotype was seen many times. This chain links TRBV20-1 with TRBJ2-1, with 16 bases lining up with TRBD2. J was trimmed by 11 bases and V by 5 bases; bases with no gene match: 3. This CDR3 region has 13 residues. CDR1 DFQATT and CDR2 SNEGSKA come from the germline V gene (reference sequence). The chain's CDR3 is CSAGTSGRAKQFF. CDR3 coding DNA: TGCAGTGCTGGGACTAGCGGGAGGGCCAAGCAGTTCTTC.

This clonotype was seen ten or more times. The rearrangement joins TRBV28 to TRBJ1-5; D unclear. The CDR3 spans 13 residues. V was trimmed by 8 bases and J by 2 bases, leaving 10 bases between them. CDR1 and CDR2 (germline): MDHEN, SYDVKM. The CDR3 protein is CASGVVGNQPQHF. DNA of the CDR3: TGTGCCAGCGGTGTGGTTGGCAATCAGCCCCAGCATTTT.

This chain connects TRBV29-1 to TRBJ2-1; D might be TRBD2 (6 bases). In germline, CDR1 is SQVTM, CDR2 ANQGSEA. Trimming removed 6 bases at V and 9 bases at J, with 18 bases between. The CDR3 is made up of 13 amino acids. Written as DNA, the CDR3 is TGCAGCGTGGAGATACTAGCTGGTGGTGAGCAGTTCTTC. This codes for CSVEILAGGEQFF.

This sequence joins TRBV29-1 and TRBJ2-1; the match to TRBD1 covers 7 bases. The CDR3 has 12 amino acids. V dropped 6 bases and J dropped 6; count of bases not matched to a gene: 5. Germline CDR1 reads SQVTM; CDR2 reads ANQGSEA. In DNA, the CDR3 is TGCAGCGTGCGTCACAGGGGCAATGAGCAGTTCTTC. It codes for CSVRHRGNEQFF.

In its sample, this clonotype was seen many times. The chain employs TRBV7-9 and TRBJ1-2; no clear D. The CDR3 sequence is 14 residues long. Germline loops: CDR1 SEHNR, CDR2 FQNEAQ (reference sequence). Between the trimmed V and J ends, which lost 2 bases and 5 bases, there was a span of 12 bases. The CDR3 DNA sequence: TGTGCCAGCAGCTTATTAAACCGGCAGTATGGCTACACCTTC. Amino acids: CASSLLNRQYGYTF.

This clonotype showed up just once. The chain joins TRBV12-3 or TRBV12-4 to TRBJ2-5; 9 bases are shared with TRBD1. This CDR3 region has 15 residues. J gave up 4 bases and V 5 bases, and 8 bases lay outside the gene matches. The CDR3 DNA reads TGTGCCAGCAGTCAAGGGACAGGGAGATCAGAGACCCAGTACTTC. It yields the protein CASSQGTGRSETQYF.

This clonotype was seen many times. The chain recombines TRBV10-3 with TRBJ2-2; 9 bases are a match to TRBD1. The ends lost 0 bases at V and 6 bases at J; junction bases unmatched: 2. CDR1 is ENHRY and CDR2 is SYGVKD in the germline V gene. CDR3 length: 15 residues. CDR3 DNA: TGTGCCATCAGTGAGTCGAGGACAGGGGCCGGGGAGCTGTTTTTT. Amino acid sequence: CAISESRTGAGELFF.

This clonotype was picked up many times. This chain joins TRBV20-1 and TRBJ2-2, with D perhaps matching TRBD1 or TRBD2 (5 bases each). The germline V gene encodes CDR1 DFQATT and CDR2 SNEGSKA (reference sequence). V was pared by 2 bases and J by 9 bases, with 13 bases between. The CDR3 covers 13 residues. CDR3 amino acids: CSARNSGGWELFF. In DNA form, the CDR3 reads TGCAGTGCTAGAAATAGTGGGGGATGGGAGCTGTTTTTT.

At least ten counts were recorded for this clonotype. The chain has TRBV4-3 and TRBJ1-5; D not resolved. The CDR3 runs to 13 residues. V was pared by 0 bases and J by 9 bases, with 9 bases between. Germline V gene sequence: CDR1 LGHNA, CDR2 YSLEER. Here the CDR3 reads CASSQEAGLPQHF. CDR3 nucleotides: TGCGCCAGCAGCCAAGAAGCCGGGCTGCCCCAGCATTTT.

V gene TRBV12-3 or TRBV12-4 combines with J gene TRBJ2-1; D might be TRBD1 or TRBD2, each matching 5 bases. V dropped 5 bases and J dropped 3 bases, with 11 bases sitting between them. This CDR3 has 14 residues. CDR3 coding DNA: TGTGCCAGCAGTACAGCGGACAACTACAATGAGCAGTTCTTC. It specifies CASSTADNYNEQFF.

This clonotype is labeled as medium-sized. The rearrangement joins TRBV10-3 to TRBJ2-6, with 8 bases lining up with TRBD1. Germline-derived CDR1 and CDR2 are ENHRY and SYGVKD. This CDR3 is 16 amino acids long. V trimming: 8 bases; J trimming: 1 base; junction bases outside the gene matches: 7. The CDR3 DNA is TGTGCCATCCGGGACAGGAAATTGTCTGGGGCCAACGTCCTGACTTTC. Protein: CAIRDRKLSGANVLTF.

The chain has TRBV7-9 and TRBJ2-7, with D possibly TRBD1 on 6 matching bases. Between the trimmed V and J ends, which lost 5 bases and 5 bases, there was a span of 10 bases. Germline V gene sequence: CDR1 SEHNR, CDR2 FQNEAQ (reference sequence). This CDR3 is 12 amino acids long. CDR3 residues: CASSQQGDEQYF. For the CDR3, the DNA is TGTGCCAGCAGCCAACAGGGAGACGAGCAGTACTTC.

This clonotype is medium-sized. The chain links TRBV24-1 to TRBJ2-3; D is possibly TRBD1 (6 bases). This CDR3 comprises 13 residues. Germline lookup yields CDR1 KGHDR and CDR2 SFDVKD. V was trimmed by 0 bases and J by 10 bases, leaving 10 bases between them. The CDR3 DNA is TGTGCCACCAGTGATTTGAGGGACAAGGCGCAGTATTTT. Encoded protein: CATSDLRDKAQYF.